The rows below give T cell receptor beta chains drawn from one sample of a study of response to subunit inactivated influenza vaccine. TCRdb re-analysed the RT-PCR reads in MiXCR, keeping a single row per CDR3 protein. This sample yields around 570,000 distinct CDR3 sequences, of which around 11% are seen a single time; approximately 10% belongs to the top ten. The same sample was also used in a study of T cells expressing NK-cell markers.

Sequencing used PBMCs from blood, obtained on the day of vaccination. The receptors were sampled from a middle-aged man who received an inactivated influenza vaccine. The CDR3 runs from the conserved cysteine through the conserved F or W. The D gene is left open where the match is weak. Some rows have no size entry. The others give once, few or many, or a class for an expanded clone.

few TRBJ2-7 TRBV11-1 TRBD1 CASNSIGTGTYEQYF TGTGCCAGCAACTCCATCGGGACAGGGACCTACGAGCAGTACTTC
. TRBJ2-3 TRBV25-1 . CASSVRQNTDTQYF TGTGCCAGCAGTGTTAGACAGAACACAGATACGCAGTATTTT
few TRBJ2-2 TRBV5-1 TRBD1 CASSSSQDRGNTGELFF TGCGCCAGCAGCTCATCTCAGGACAGGGGGAACACCGGGGAGCTGTTTTTT
few TRBJ2-5 TRBV5-1 . CASKRGQTEETQYF TGCGCCAGCAAGCGAGGACAGACTGAAGAGACCCAGTACTTC
. TRBJ2-3 TRBV12-3/TRBV12-4 TRBD1 CASSLGYTGDRTDTQYF TGTGCCAGCAGTTTAGGCTATACAGGGGACCGGACAGATACGCAGTATTTT
few TRBJ2-1 TRBV6-1 TRBD2 CASKTRRGGLNEQFF TGTGCCAGCAAAACGAGGCGGGGGGGCCTAAATGAGCAGTTCTTC
. TRBJ2-3 TRBV20-1 TRBD2 CSAGTMVTDTQYF TGCAGTGCGGGGACTATGGTCACAGATACGCAGTATTTT
. TRBJ2-1 TRBV9 TRBD2 CASSVATLAGGTARQFF TGTGCCAGCAGCGTAGCCACACTAGCGGGAGGGACGGCTAGGCAGTTCTTC
many TRBJ2-3 TRBV5-8 TRBD1 CASSPGQGMDTQYF TGTGCCAGCAGCCCGGGACAGGGGATGGATACGCAGTATTTT
. TRBJ2-3 TRBV2 . CASSVMGGADTQYF TGTGCCAGCAGTGTAATGGGGGGCGCAGATACGCAGTATTTT
. TRBJ1-4 TRBV20-1 TRBD1 CSVGQGPNEKLFF TGCAGTGTGGGACAGGGGCCTAATGAAAAACTGTTTTTT
few TRBJ1-5 TRBV5-1 . CASSLIPGNNQPQHF TGCGCCAGCAGCTTGATTCCCGGGAACAATCAGCCCCAGCATTTT
few TRBJ2-7 TRBV4-3 TRBD1 CASSHKGKGQGTNEQYF TGCGCCAGCAGCCACAAAGGGAAGGGACAGGGGACGAACGAGCAGTACTTC
few TRBJ2-1 TRBV27 TRBD1 CASRAGTGGSGSYNEQFF TGTGCCAGCAGGGCCGGGACAGGGGGCTCAGGATCCTACAATGAGCAGTTCTTC
. TRBJ2-1 TRBV6-1 . CASSEALGALISYNEQFF TGTGCCAGCAGTGAAGCGCTTGGGGCCCTAATATCCTACAATGAGCAGTTCTTC
few TRBJ2-7 TRBV6-2/TRBV6-3 . CASNLQGPYEQYF TGTGCCAGCAACCTACAGGGTCCCTACGAGCAGTACTTC
. TRBJ2-2 TRBV9 TRBD1 CASSGRTGEWELFF TGTGCCAGCAGCGGTCGGACAGGGGAGTGGGAGCTGTTTTTT
. TRBJ2-1 TRBV7-2 TRBD1 CASSLPGGHEQFF TGTGCCAGCAGCTTACCAGGGGGCCATGAGCAGTTCTTC
. TRBJ1-6 TRBV5-1 . CASSLDTVGFDLHF TGCGCCAGCAGTTTGGATACCGTTGGGTTCGACCTCCACTTT
. TRBJ2-7 TRBV7-2 TRBD2 CASSPTGTRSVYEQYF TGTGCCAGCAGTCCTACCGGGACTAGGAGCGTCTACGAGCAGTACTTC
many TRBJ1-1 TRBV12-3/TRBV12-4 . CASSFGRGPTEAFF TGTGCCAGCAGTTTTGGGCGGGGCCCAACTGAAGCTTTCTTT
. TRBJ2-1 TRBV4-3 TRBD2 CASSQGVAGRVGRMNEQFF TGCGCCAGCAGCCAAGGTGTAGCGGGGCGAGTCGGGCGTATGAATGAGCAGTTCTTC
few TRBJ2-7 TRBV5-1 TRBD1 CASSLRTGASYEQYF TGCGCCAGCAGCTTGAGAACAGGGGCCTCCTACGAGCAGTACTTC
. TRBJ1-2 TRBV6-1 . CASSEGHHGVNYGYTF TGTGCCAGCAGTGAAGGACACCACGGGGTTAACTATGGCTACACCTTC
many TRBJ2-7 TRBV6-2/TRBV6-3 . CASSQRVASEQYF TGTGCCAGCAGCCAGCGGGTGGCGTCCGAGCAGTACTTC
few TRBJ2-3 TRBV20-1 TRBD2 CSSSGGSDTQYF TGCAGCAGTAGCGGGGGGTCAGATACGCAGTATTTT
. TRBJ2-3 TRBV11-2 TRBD2 CASSLRLAGVDLTDTQYF TGTGCCAGCAGCTTACGACTAGCGGGAGTGGATCTCACAGATACGCAGTATTTT
few TRBJ2-1 TRBV24-1 TRBD2 CATSDPKPRLAGGPSGYNEQFF TGTGCCACCAGTGACCCCAAACCCCGACTAGCGGGAGGGCCCTCGGGCTACAATGAGCAGTTCTTC
many TRBJ1-1 TRBV12-3/TRBV12-4 . CATGTTYEAFF TGTGCCACCGGGACGACATATGAAGCTTTCTTT
. TRBJ2-3 TRBV12-3/TRBV12-4 . CASSFGGQKSDTQYF TGTGCCAGCAGTTTTGGCGGGCAGAAGTCAGATACGCAGTATTTT
. TRBJ2-7 TRBV6-5 . CASLYEQYF TGTGCCAGCCTCTACGAGCAGTACTTC